The 28 T cell receptor beta chains listed next were all sequenced from one sample in a study of blood T cell repertoires in COVID-19. The method was immunoSEQ multiplex PCR; TCRdb's version includes in-frame clones alone and lacks a portion of them. The data contain almost 100,000 clones, around 86% of them seen just once; the ten biggest clones take up about a tenth. Sequenced material: peripheral blood. The receptors originated from a man aged 50-59 years with acute or convalescent COVID-19.

Only one count was recorded for this clone. The genes are TRBV2 and TRBJ1-5, with no clear D. Germline lookup yields CDR1 SNHLY and CDR2 FYNNEI. Trimming left V 7 bases short and J 1 base short, with 8 bases between. CDR3 length equals 13 residues. DNA for the CDR3: TGTGCCAGCATCGGGTCCAGCAATCAGCCCCAGCATTTT. It codes for CASIGSSNQPQHF.

This clone was counted once. The chain recombines TRBV2 with TRBJ1-5; no definite D call. With 6 bases removed from V and 4 bases from J, the gap between germline ends came to 10 bases. Germline values: CDR1 SNHLY, CDR2 FYNNEI. The CDR3 extends over 13 amino acids. CDR3 protein: CASRRETNQPQHF. DNA for the CDR3: TGTGCCAGCAGACGGGAAACAAATCAGCCCCAGCATTTT. The full variable domain, its missing parts supplied by reference TRBV2 and TRBJ1-5, is EPEVTQTPSHQVTQMGQEVILRCVPISNHLYFYWYRQILGQKVEFLVSFYNNEISEKSEIFDDQFSVERPDGSNFTLKIRSTKLEDSAMYFCASRRETNQPQHFGDGTRLSIL.

The CDR3 region is CASSLSLQVTPAANQPQHF. In nucleotides, the CDR3 is TGTGCCAGCAGTTTATCGTTACAGGTTACCCCCGCTGCCAATCAGCCCCAGCATTTT. V usage is TRBV27 and J usage is TRBJ1-5; maybe TRBD1 (5 bases). CDR3 size: 19 residues. The germline CDR1 and CDR2 sequences are MNHEY and SMNVEV (reference sequence). Between the trimmed V and J ends, which lost 0 bases and 3 bases, there was a span of 21 bases.

A single count supports this clone. V usage is TRBV28 and J usage is TRBJ1-2; perhaps TRBD1 as D (5 bases). Germline CDR1 is MDHEN and CDR2 is SYDVKM. The V and J ends lost 6 bases and 3 bases respectively, with 20 bases between them. The CDR3 loop spans 16 amino acids. DNA of the CDR3: TGTGCCAGCAGCGTCTCGACGGTGGGGGGAGACTATGGCTACACCTTC. Translated: CASSVSTVGGDYGYTF.

A few counts support this clone. The rearrangement uses TRBV4-1 and TRBJ1-1; 8 bases agree with TRBD1. With V trimmed by 1 base and J by 0 bases, 1 base remained unmatched. Germline V CDR1 and CDR2: MGHRA, YSYEKL. This CDR3 contains 15 residues. The DNA for the CDR3 is TGCGCCAGCAGCCAAGGGACAGGGCTGAACACTGAAGCTTTCTTT. The encoded protein is CASSQGTGLNTEAFF.

The chain uses TRBV14 and TRBJ2-5, with D unresolved. The germline V gene encodes CDR1 SGHDN and CDR2 FVKESK. V lost 4 bases, J lost 2 bases, and 11 bases lay in between. The CDR3 totals 14 residues. The CDR3 sequence: CASSPPGWQETQYF. The CDR3 DNA follows: TGTGCCAGCAGCCCGCCCGGGTGGCAAGAGACCCAGTACTTC.

The sample holds one count of this clone. This sequence joins TRBV11-3 and TRBJ2-7; 10 nucleotides agree with TRBD1. This CDR3 contains 15 residues. The V and J ends lost 6 bases and 1 base, in that order; junction bases with no gene match: 6. In germline, CDR1 is SGHNT, CDR2 YENEEA. The CDR3 coding sequence is TGTGCCAGCAGTCCCCGGGACAGGGGATCCTACGAGCAGTACTTC. Encoded protein: CASSPRDRGSYEQYF. The variable domain in full, completed from reference TRBV11-3 and TRBJ2-7, reads EAGVVQSPRYKIIEKKQPVAFWCNPISGHNTLYWYLQNLGQGPELLIRYENEEAVDDSQLPKDRFSAERLKGVDSTLKIQPAELGDSAVYLCASSPRDRGSYEQYFGPGTRLTVT.

The sample holds a few counts of this clone. V gene TRBV6-1 combines with J gene TRBJ2-7; no definite D call. The length of the CDR3 is 13 residues. V was shortened by 2 bases and J by 3 bases, with 8 bases between the two germline ends. The germline gives CDR1 MNHNS, CDR2 SASEGT. In DNA form, the CDR3 reads TGTGCCAGCAGTGAATTGGGCAGCTACGAGCAGTACTTC. It is translated as CASSELGSYEQYF.

This chain links TRBV30 with TRBJ1-2; D is unresolved. The CDR3 length is 13 residues. The ends were cut back, 0 bases at V and 0 bases at J, with 5 bases in the middle. Germline assignment: CDR1 GTSNPN and CDR2 SVGIG (reference sequence). In DNA form, the CDR3 reads TGTGCCTGGAGTGTAATCGCTAACTATGGCTACACCTTC. Translated: CAWSVIANYGYTF.

The rearrangement links TRBV5-1 to TRBJ1-3; D is possibly TRBD1 (5 bases). Germline V gives CDR1 SGHRS, CDR2 YFSETQ. The CDR3 sequence is 14 residues long. Trimming shortened V by 5 bases and J by 0 bases, and 9 bases separated the two germline ends. The CDR3 is CASSFTGSGNTIYF. The CDR3 nucleotides are TGCGCCAGCAGTTTTACAGGCTCTGGAAACACCATATATTTT.

This chain connects TRBV10-1 to TRBJ1-1; TRBD1 is a possible D gene (6 bases). The CDR3 extends over 13 amino acids. Germline-derived CDR1 and CDR2 are WNHNN and SYGVQD (reference sequence). V lost 5 bases and J lost 5, with 12 bases in between. As DNA, the CDR3 is TGCGCCAGCAGTCAAACAGGGATTACTGAAGCTTTCTTT. It translates to CASSQTGITEAFF.

The chain couples TRBV7-8 to TRBJ2-2, with 7 bases matching TRBD1. CDR3 length equals 16 residues. Trimming at V came to 4 bases and at J to 6 bases, leaving 11 bases not matched to a gene. Per germline, CDR1 SGHVS and CDR2 FQNEAQ. CDR3 protein: CASSSIYSQGSGELFF. For the CDR3, the DNA is TGTGCCAGCAGCTCTATATACTCACAGGGGTCCGGGGAGCTGTTTTTT. The variable domain in full, with the rest retrieved from reference TRBV7-8 and TRBJ2-2, is GAGVSQSPRYKVAKRGQDVALRCDPISGHVSLFWYQQALGQGPEFLTYFQNEAQLDKSGLPSDRFFAERPEGSVSTLKIQRTQQEDSAVYLCASSSIYSQGSGELFFGEGSRLTVL.

The gene calls are TRBV3-1 (or the pseudogene TRBV3-2) and TRBJ1-1; no clear D. The V gene's germline CDR1 is LGHDT and CDR2 YNNKEL (reference sequence). The ends were cut back, 1 base at V and 4 bases at J, with 10 bases in the middle. The CDR3 spans 14 residues. CDR3 in DNA: TGTGCCAGCAGCCAAGTGCGGGAGGGCACTGAAGCTTTCTTT. Translating it yields CASSQVREGTEAFF.

This chain uses TRBV5-1 with TRBJ2-3, with 10 bases fitting TRBD1. Germline CDR1 is SGHRS and CDR2 is YFSETQ. The CDR3 has 14 residues. Trimming at V came to 7 bases and at J to 0 bases, leaving 2 bases not matched to a gene. The CDR3 bases are TGCGCCAGCGGACAGGGGGGGAGCACAGATACGCAGTATTTT. It is translated as CASGQGGSTDTQYF.

This chain uses TRBV29-1 with TRBJ1-5; 9 bases line up with TRBD1. Germline CDR1 is SQVTM and CDR2 is ANQGSEA. The CDR3 loop spans 14 amino acids. The ends lost 5 bases at V and 4 bases at J; junction bases unmatched: 6. The CDR3 DNA is TGCAGCGTTTTGGGACAGGGTACGAATCAGCCCCAGCATTTT. Translating gives CSVLGQGTNQPQHF.

The DNA for the CDR3 is TGTGCCAGTAGTAAGGGGCAGGCCGGGCCGTCTGGAAACACCATATATTTT. It codes for CASSKGQAGPSGNTIYF. V is TRBV19 and J is TRBJ1-3; D possibly corresponds to TRBD1 (5 bases). From germline, CDR1 is LNHDA and CDR2 SQIVND (reference sequence). Trimming shortened V by 4 bases and J by 1 base, and 17 bases separated the two germline ends. The CDR3 totals 17 residues.

The chain uses TRBV11-2 and TRBJ2-7; D is uncertain. There are 12 residues in the CDR3. Germline loops: CDR1 SGHAT, CDR2 FQNNGV. Trimming left V 0 bases short and J 3 bases short, with 3 bases between. The DNA of the CDR3 is TGTGCCAGCAGCTTAGACGTCTACGAGCAGTACTTC. This codes for CASSLDVYEQYF.

The V gene is TRBV5-6, the J gene TRBJ1-6, with D maybe TRBD1 (6 bases). The germline V gene has CDR1 SGHDT and CDR2 YYEEEE. There are 15 residues in the CDR3. V gave up 5 bases and J gave up 6 bases, with 15 bases separating them. CDR3 sequence: CASRLRGTANSPLHF. The CDR3 DNA sequence: TGTGCCAGCAGATTGAGGGGGACGGCTAATTCACCCCTCCACTTT.

The chain links TRBV4-1 to TRBJ2-7; 8 nucleotides match TRBD1. Trimming at V came to 2 bases and at J to 2 bases, leaving 5 bases not matched to a gene. CDR3 size: 15 residues. Germline CDR1 reads MGHRA; CDR2 reads YSYEKL. CDR3 in amino acids: CASSQSPDRAYEQYF. CDR3 nucleotides: TGCGCCAGCAGCCAAAGCCCGGACAGGGCCTACGAGCAGTACTTC.

The chain recombines TRBV6-5 with TRBJ2-3, with 13 bases fitting TRBD2. The CDR3 is made up of 15 amino acids. Losses at the gene ends were 10 bases for V and 6 bases for J; bases not matched to a gene: 10. From germline, CDR1 is MNHEY and CDR2 SVGAGI. The CDR3 sequence: CATPTSGRATDTQYF. The CDR3 DNA reads as TGTGCCACCCCTACTAGCGGGAGGGCAACTGATACGCAGTATTTT.

The chain joins TRBV4-2 to TRBJ1-6; TRBD1 aligns across 8 bases. The CDR3 extends over 14 amino acids. V lost 4 bases to trimming and J lost 7 bases; unmatched junction nucleotides: 3. Germline CDR1 reads LGHNA; CDR2 reads YNFKEQ. Here the CDR3 DNA reads TGTGCCAGCAGCCCCGACAGGGGAAATTCACCCCTCCACTTT. As protein: CASSPDRGNSPLHF.

The J gene is TRBJ1-6, the V gene TRBV7-2; a weak D match, TRBD1 (6 bases). The ends were cut back, 5 bases at V and 7 bases at J, with 18 bases in the middle. Germline V gene data show CDR1 as SGHTA and CDR2 as FQGNSA. The CDR3 loop spans 16 amino acids. CDR3 coding DNA: TGTGCCAGCAGCCGCGGGGGGCCCAGCTACAATTCACCCCTCCACTTT. This sequence encodes CASSRGGPSYNSPLHF.

The J gene is TRBJ2-7, the V gene TRBV10-3; D remains ambiguous. Germline V lookup: CDR1 ENHRY, CDR2 SYGVKD. The CDR3 loop spans 14 amino acids. V dropped 6 bases and J dropped 1 base, with 13 bases sitting between them. CDR3 nucleotides: TGTGCCATCAGCCTCGATGCTACTTCCTACGAGCAGTACTTC. The encoded protein is CAISLDATSYEQYF.

The chain couples TRBV30 to TRBJ1-1, with D hard to call. Germline CDR1 is GTSNPN and CDR2 is SVGIG (reference sequence). This CDR3 comprises 13 residues. With 5 bases removed from V and 0 bases from J, the gap between germline ends came to 10 bases. In DNA form, the CDR3 reads TGTGCCTGGCTTTCCGGGTTGAACACTGAAGCTTTCTTT. Encoded protein: CAWLSGLNTEAFF.

Comment on this clone: Other DNA sequences from this sample encode an identical CDR3 as well. The genes are TRBV6-5 and TRBJ2-7, with 7 bases fitting TRBD1. The CDR3 length is 15 residues. Germline V gene sequence: CDR1 MNHEY, CDR2 SVGAGI. J lost 5 bases, V lost 3 bases, and 10 bases had no gene match. As DNA, the CDR3 is TGTGCCAGCAGTTATTCGAGACAGGGTAGCCACGAGCAGTACTTC. This translates into CASSYSRQGSHEQYF.

This clone came up a few times. V gene TRBV6-5 combines with J gene TRBJ2-7; possible D gene TRBD1, 6 bases. Trimming pared 9 bases from V and 1 base from J, leaving 13 bases between. The germline CDR1 and CDR2 sequences are MNHEY and SVGAGI. There are 13 residues in the CDR3. As DNA, the CDR3 is TGTGCCAGTGACCCTAGGGGGTCCTACGAGCAGTACTTC. Its translation is CASDPRGSYEQYF.

V and J are TRBV5-1 and TRBJ1-2; D perhaps matches TRBD1 (6 bases). This CDR3 is 14 amino acids long. Trimming cost V 2 bases and J 3 bases, with 11 bases left between them. Germline values: CDR1 SGHRS, CDR2 YFSETQ. CDR3 residues: CASSLGGWDYGYTF. The DNA for the CDR3 is TGCGCCAGCAGCTTAGGGGGATGGGACTATGGCTACACCTTC.

The gene calls are TRBV5-1 and TRBJ2-1; 14 bases are a match to TRBD2. The CDR3 is 14 amino acids. Germline V gives CDR1 SGHRS, CDR2 YFSETQ. After removal of 5 bases from V and 8 bases from J, the junction contained 3 bases not matched to a gene. CDR3 sequence (DNA): TGCGCCAGCAGGAGGACTAGCGGGAGGTATGAGCAGTTCTTC. This encodes CASRRTSGRYEQFF.